These 10 T cell receptor beta chains came from one sample sequenced in a study of graft-versus-host responses after intestinal transplantation. Sequencing was performed with immunoSEQ multiplex PCR; in TCRdb, only in-frame clones are kept and a portion is missing. The sample includes around 29,000 clones, around 92% of them seen just once. Source: PBMCs, taken around 70 days after intestinal transplant. Source of these receptors: a human patient who received an intestinal transplant, so some T cells may come from the graft donor.

The J gene is TRBJ1-2, the V gene TRBV11-3; D is perhaps TRBD1 (5 bases). Germline CDR1 reads SGHNT; CDR2 reads YENEEA. The CDR3 totals 13 residues. Deletions cut 2 bases from V and 5 bases from J, with 9 bases between. The CDR3 DNA follows: TGTGCCAGCAGCTTAAGGGACTTTTATGGCTACACCTTC. Translating it yields CASSLRDFYGYTF.

The V gene is TRBV5-6, the J gene TRBJ2-3, with D perhaps matching TRBD1 (6 bases). This CDR3 comprises 14 residues. V was trimmed by 6 bases and J by 2 bases, leaving 13 bases between them. The V gene's germline CDR1 is SGHDT and CDR2 YYEEEE. DNA for the CDR3: TGTGCCAGCACCGACGGACAGAACACAGATACGCAGTATTTT. Translating gives CASTDGQNTDTQYF. The variable domain in full, with the rest retrieved from reference TRBV5-6 and TRBJ2-3, is DAGVTQSPTHLIKTRGQQVTLRCSPKSGHDTVSWYQQALGQGPQFIFQYYEEEERQRGNFPDRFSGHQFPNYSSELNVNALLLGDSALYLCASTDGQNTDTQYFGPGTRLTVL.

The CDR3 spells CASSEHPYRDLAYEQYF. The CDR3 DNA sequence: TGCGCCAGCAGTGAGCATCCCTACCGGGACTTAGCCTACGAGCAGTACTTC. The J gene is TRBJ2-7, the V gene TRBV10-1; a possible D gene is TRBD2 (6 bases). The CDR3 is made up of 17 amino acids. Germline V lookup: CDR1 WNHNN, CDR2 SYGVQD (reference sequence). Trimming pared 2 bases from V and 2 bases from J, leaving 19 bases between.

The chain couples TRBV12-5 to TRBJ2-7; D gene ambiguous. The CDR3 loop spans 12 amino acids. Germline assignment: CDR1 LGHNT and CDR2 FRNRAP. V lost 6 bases and J lost 3, with 9 bases in between. The CDR3 DNA follows: TGTGCTAGTGGATTGCCCCGCTACGAGCAGTACTTC. Its protein is CASGLPRYEQYF.

The chain recombines TRBV27 with TRBJ2-7, with 12 bases aligning to TRBD2. With V trimmed by 2 bases and J by 0 bases, 5 bases remained unmatched. Per the germline V gene, CDR1 is MNHEY and CDR2 is SMNVEV (reference sequence). CDR3 length equals 17 residues. This CDR3 reads CASSLQLAGGSSYEQYF. DNA of the CDR3: TGTGCCAGCAGTTTACAACTAGCGGGAGGAAGCTCCTACGAGCAGTACTTC.

This chain links TRBV6-6 with TRBJ2-7; 8 positions match TRBD2. CDR3 size: 15 residues. The germline V gene encodes CDR1 MNHNY and CDR2 SVGAGI (reference sequence). The trim removed 6 bases at V and 1 base at J, leaving 8 bases unmatched. This CDR3 reads CASRNLAGQSYEQYF. CDR3 DNA: TGTGCCAGCAGAAATTTAGCGGGGCAATCCTACGAGCAGTACTTC.

J is TRBJ2-3 and V is TRBV4-3, with D unclear. The V gene's germline CDR1 is LGHNA and CDR2 YSLEER. This CDR3 is 14 amino acids long. The germline V and J ends were trimmed by 2 bases and 3 bases, with 9 bases remaining between them. The CDR3: CASSQIVGTDTQYF. As DNA, the CDR3 is TGCGCCAGCAGCCAAATTGTAGGGACAGATACGCAGTATTTT.

This clone appeared a single time. This chain links TRBV19 with TRBJ2-7; no clear D. Germline CDR1 and CDR2: LNHDA and SQIVND (reference sequence). There are 13 residues in the CDR3. V lost 5 bases to trimming and J lost 2 bases, with 10 bases between them. The CDR3, as DNA: TGTGCCAGTAGTTACGGACGGGCCTACGAGCAGTACTTC. Protein sequence: CASSYGRAYEQYF.

The V call is TRBV6-5, the J call TRBJ1-1, with unresolved D. The V end was cut by 2 bases, the J end by 1 base, with 8 bases between. CDR1 and CDR2 from the germline V gene are MNHEY and SVGAGI. The CDR3 contains 14 residues. The CDR3 sequence is CASSYGQSNTEAFF. For the CDR3, the DNA is TGTGCCAGCAGTTACGGGCAATCGAACACTGAAGCTTTCTTT.

The chain uses TRBV11-2 and TRBJ2-7; 11 nucleotides align to TRBD1. This CDR3 is built from 18 residues. From germline, CDR1 is SGHAT and CDR2 FQNNGV. The V gene end was trimmed by 5 bases and the J gene end by 0 bases; junction bases not matched to a gene: 12. Written as DNA, the CDR3 is TGTGCCAGCAGCCCGGGACAGGGGGTGTTTACTCTCTCCTACGAGCAGTACTTC. This translates into CASSPGQGVFTLSYEQYF.